Shown below are 6 T cell receptor beta chains from a single sample sequenced in a study of T cells after posttransplantation cyclophosphamide. Generated by immunoSEQ multiplex PCR, the TCRdb table keeps only in-frame clones and is missing some. The sample has about 28,000 clones; 86% are singletons. Sequencing used PBMCs. These receptors were collected from a man between 45 and 60 years old.

This chain links TRBV2 with TRBJ2-5; D is ambiguous. CDR1 is SNHLY, CDR2 FYNNEI, per germline. The CDR3 is 11 amino acids. V was cut by 7 bases and J by 5 bases, with 8 bases left in between. CDR3: CASKEVETQYF. CDR3 nucleotides: TGTGCCAGCAAAGAGGTGGAGACCCAGTACTTC.

As concerns this clone: Other DNA sequences in the same sample also yield this CDR3. The chain combines TRBV18 with TRBJ1-6; D is unresolved. Trimming left V 3 bases short and J 0 bases short, with 12 bases between. CDR1 is KGHSH, CDR2 LQKENI, per germline. The CDR3 is 17 amino acids. CDR3 sequence: CASSPSRPSSYNSPLHF. DNA for the CDR3: TGTGCCAGCTCACCTTCTAGGCCTAGCTCCTATAATTCACCCCTCCACTTT.

The rearrangement links TRBV5-1 to TRBJ1-2, with D tentatively TRBD1 (6 bases). Trimming took off 4 bases at V and 8 bases at J, with 18 bases between the two ends. This CDR3 contains 14 residues. Germline V gene sequence: CDR1 SGHRS, CDR2 YFSETQ. CDR3 amino acids: CASSRSRDTFGYTF. The DNA for the CDR3 is TGCGCCAGCAGCCGTTCCAGGGACACGTTCGGCTACACCTTC.

This rearrangement joins TRBV5-1 to TRBJ2-1; the match to TRBD2 covers 15 bases. With 8 bases clipped from V and 0 bases from J, the junction kept 6 bases outside the gene matches. Germline V gene lookup returns CDR1 SGHRS and CDR2 YFSETQ. CDR3 length: 17 amino acids. In nucleotides, the CDR3 is TGCGCCAGTGGACTAGCGGGAGGGGTAAGCTCCTACAATGAGCAGTTCTTC. It specifies CASGLAGGVSSYNEQFF.

J is TRBJ1-2 and V is TRBV5-1; no firm D call. The CDR3 extends over 13 amino acids. From germline, CDR1 is SGHRS and CDR2 YFSETQ. The V and J ends lost 7 bases and 8 bases respectively, with 18 bases between them. The CDR3 loop reads CASRLEAEVGYTF. Here the CDR3 DNA reads TGCGCCAGCCGCCTCGAGGCAGAGGTCGGCTACACCTTC.

The gene calls are TRBV29-1 and TRBJ1-1, with D uncertain. The CDR3 is 13 amino acids. Trimming removed 2 bases from V and 4 bases from J, with 11 bases in between. The germline gives CDR1 SQVTM, CDR2 ANQGSEA. The chain's CDR3 is CSVETRGVTEAFF. The CDR3 DNA reads TGCAGCGTTGAAACGCGGGGAGTCACTGAAGCTTTCTTT.